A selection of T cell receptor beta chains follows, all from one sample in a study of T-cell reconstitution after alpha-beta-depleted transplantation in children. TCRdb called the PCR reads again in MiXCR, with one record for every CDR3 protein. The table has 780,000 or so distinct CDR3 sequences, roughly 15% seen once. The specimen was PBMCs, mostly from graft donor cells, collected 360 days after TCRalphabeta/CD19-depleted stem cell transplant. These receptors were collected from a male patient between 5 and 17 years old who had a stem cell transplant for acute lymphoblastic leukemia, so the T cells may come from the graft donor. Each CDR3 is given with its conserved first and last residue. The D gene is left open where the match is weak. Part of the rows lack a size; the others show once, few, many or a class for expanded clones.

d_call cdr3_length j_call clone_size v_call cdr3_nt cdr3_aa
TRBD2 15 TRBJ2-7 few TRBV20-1 TGCAGTGCTAGAGATGGTGGGACTAGTACCTACGAGCAGTACTTC CSARDGGTSTYEQYF
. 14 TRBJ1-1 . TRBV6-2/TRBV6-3 TGTGCCAGCAGTTATCGGGAGGCTTACACTGAAGCTTTCTTT CASSYREAYTEAFF
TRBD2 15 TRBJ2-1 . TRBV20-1 TGCAGTGCTAGAGTACGGGAGGTCTCCTACAATGAGCAGTTCTTC CSARVREVSYNEQFF
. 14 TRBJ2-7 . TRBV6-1 TGTGCCAGCAGCCACGGCGGGATCTCCTACGAGCAGTACTTC CASSHGGISYEQYF
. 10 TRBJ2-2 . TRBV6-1 TGTGCCAGCAGGTTCGGGGAGCTGTTTTTT CASRFGELFF
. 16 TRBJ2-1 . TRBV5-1 TGCGCCAGCAGCTTGTATGGTGGGAACTCCTACAATGAGCAGTTCTTC CASSLYGGNSYNEQFF
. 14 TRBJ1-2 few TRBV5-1 TGCGCCAGCAGCTTGGTTGTGAGGAACTATGGCTACACCTTC CASSLVVRNYGYTF
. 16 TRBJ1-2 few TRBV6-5 TGTGCCAGCAGTTACCCAATCGAGGTATCCAACTATGGCTACACCTTC CASSYPIEVSNYGYTF
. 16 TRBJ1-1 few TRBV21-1 TGTGCCAGCAGCAACTACAGGGGGCGCGATAGGTATCAAGCTTTCTTT CASSNYRGRDRYQAFF
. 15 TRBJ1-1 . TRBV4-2 TGTGCCAGCAGCGAAAGCACAGGGTTGGGCACTGAAGCTTTCTTT CASSESTGLGTEAFF
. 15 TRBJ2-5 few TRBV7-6 TGTGCCAGCAGCTCAGACAGCCCGTACCAAGAGACCCAGTACTTC CASSSDSPYQETQYF
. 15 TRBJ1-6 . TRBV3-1 TGTGCCAGCAGCCTCGGCCGGTCCTATAATTCACCCCTCCACTTT CASSLGRSYNSPLHF
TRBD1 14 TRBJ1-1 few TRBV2 TGTGCCAGCAGTGCTGACAGGGGAAACACTGAAGCTTTCTTT CASSADRGNTEAFF
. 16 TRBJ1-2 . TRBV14 TGTGCCAGCAGCCAAGAGTGGGGGCGATTCGGCTATGGCTACACCTTC CASSQEWGRFGYGYTF
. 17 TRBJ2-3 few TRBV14 TGTGCCAGCAGCCAGTGGGGGGCCTGGGGAGGAACAGATACGCAGTATTTT CASSQWGAWGGTDTQYF
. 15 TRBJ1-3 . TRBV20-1 TGCAGTGCTAGAGATATGGCAGGGGCTGGAAACACCATATATTTT CSARDMAGAGNTIYF
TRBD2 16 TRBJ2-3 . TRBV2 TGTGCCAGCAGCCAACCACTAGCGGAGAGCACAGATACGCAGTATTTT CASSQPLAESTDTQYF
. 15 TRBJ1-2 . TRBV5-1 TGCGCCAGCCAACCCGGGGCAGCGTATAACTATGGCTACACCTTC CASQPGAAYNYGYTF
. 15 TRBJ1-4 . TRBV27 TGTGCCAGCAGTCTTCTCAGGGTCCCTCGTGAAAAACTGTTTTTT CASSLLRVPREKLFF
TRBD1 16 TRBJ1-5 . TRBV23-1 TGCGCCAGCAGTCAAATTACAGGGGATAGCAATCAGCCCCAGCATTTT CASSQITGDSNQPQHF
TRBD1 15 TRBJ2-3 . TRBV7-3 TGTGCCAGCAGCTCCGACAGGGGAAGCACAGATACGCAGTATTTT CASSSDRGSTDTQYF
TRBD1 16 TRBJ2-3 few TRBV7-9 TGTGCCAGCAGCTCCACAAGGGACAGGCGCACAGATACGCAGTATTTT CASSSTRDRRTDTQYF
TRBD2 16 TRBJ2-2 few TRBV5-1 TGCGCCAGCAGCTTGACTAGCGGGAGGGGTTCCGGGGAGCTGTTTTTT CASSLTSGRGSGELFF
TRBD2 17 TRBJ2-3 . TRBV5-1 TGCGCCAGCAGCTTGGATATAGCGGGATCATTCACAGATACGCAGTATTTT CASSLDIAGSFTDTQYF
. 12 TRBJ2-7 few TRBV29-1 TGCAGCGTTGAAGAGGAGGGGGATGAGCAGTACTTC CSVEEEGDEQYF